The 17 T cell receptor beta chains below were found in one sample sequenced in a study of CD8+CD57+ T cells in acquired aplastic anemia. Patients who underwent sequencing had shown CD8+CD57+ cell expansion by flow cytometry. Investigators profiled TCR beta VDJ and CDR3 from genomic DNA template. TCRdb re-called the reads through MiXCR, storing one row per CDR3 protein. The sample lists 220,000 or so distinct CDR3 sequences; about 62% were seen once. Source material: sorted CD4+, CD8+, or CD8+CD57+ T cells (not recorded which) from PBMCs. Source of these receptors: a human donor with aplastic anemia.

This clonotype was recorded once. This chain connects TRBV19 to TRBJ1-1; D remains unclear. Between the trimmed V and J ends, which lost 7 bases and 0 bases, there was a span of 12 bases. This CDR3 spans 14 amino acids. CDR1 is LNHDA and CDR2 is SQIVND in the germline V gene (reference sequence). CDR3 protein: CASTAWALNTEAFF. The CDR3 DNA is TGTGCCAGTACGGCCTGGGCCCTGAACACTGAAGCTTTCTTT.

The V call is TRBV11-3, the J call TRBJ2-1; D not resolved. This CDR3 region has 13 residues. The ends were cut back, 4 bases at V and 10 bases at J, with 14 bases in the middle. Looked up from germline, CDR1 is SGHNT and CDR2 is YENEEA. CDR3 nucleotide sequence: TGTGCCAGCAGCTCCACAAGGAAGGGCGAGCAGTTCTTC. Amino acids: CASSSTRKGEQFF.

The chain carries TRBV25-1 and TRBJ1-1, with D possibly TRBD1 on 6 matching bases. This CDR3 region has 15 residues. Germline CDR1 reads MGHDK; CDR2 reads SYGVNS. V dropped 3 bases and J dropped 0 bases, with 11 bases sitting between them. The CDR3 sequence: CASSETGAMNTEAFF. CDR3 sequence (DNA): TGTGCCAGCAGTGAGACAGGAGCCATGAACACTGAAGCTTTCTTT.

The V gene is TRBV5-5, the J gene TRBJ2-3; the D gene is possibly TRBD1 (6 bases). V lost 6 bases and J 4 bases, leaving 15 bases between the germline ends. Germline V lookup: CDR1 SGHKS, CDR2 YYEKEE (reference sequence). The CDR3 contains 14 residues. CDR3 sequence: CASNALGAADTQYF. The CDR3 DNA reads TGTGCCAGCAACGCCCTGGGGGCGGCAGATACGCAGTATTTT.

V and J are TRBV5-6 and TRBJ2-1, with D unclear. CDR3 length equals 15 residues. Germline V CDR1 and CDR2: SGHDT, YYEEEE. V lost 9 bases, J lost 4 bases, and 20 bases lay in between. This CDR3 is CAKRPALWSYNEQFF. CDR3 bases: TGTGCCAAACGCCCCGCCCTGTGGTCTTACAATGAGCAGTTCTTC.

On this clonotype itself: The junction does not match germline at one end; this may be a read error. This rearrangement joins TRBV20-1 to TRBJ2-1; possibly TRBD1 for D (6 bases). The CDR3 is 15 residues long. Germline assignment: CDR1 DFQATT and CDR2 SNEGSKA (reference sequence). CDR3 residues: CSARGQGPSYNEQFF. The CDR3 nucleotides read TGCAGTGCCAGAGGGCAGGGGCCCTCCTACAATGAGCAGTTCTTC.

The CDR3 loop reads CASSARTGGTGELFF. As DNA, the CDR3 is TGTGCCAGCAGCGCACGAACAGGGGGCACCGGGGAGCTGTTTTTT. The chain joins TRBV7-3 to TRBJ2-2, with 8 bases identical to TRBD1. The ends lost 5 bases at V and 4 bases at J; junction bases unmatched: 6. The V gene's germline CDR1 is SGHTA and CDR2 FQGTGA. This CDR3 has 15 residues.

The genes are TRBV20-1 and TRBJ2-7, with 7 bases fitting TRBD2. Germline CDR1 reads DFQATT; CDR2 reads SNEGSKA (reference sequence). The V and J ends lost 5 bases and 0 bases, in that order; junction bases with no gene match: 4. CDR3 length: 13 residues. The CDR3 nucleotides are TGCAGTGCTCACGGGGGGAGCTCCTACGAGCAGTACTTC. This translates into CSAHGGSSYEQYF.

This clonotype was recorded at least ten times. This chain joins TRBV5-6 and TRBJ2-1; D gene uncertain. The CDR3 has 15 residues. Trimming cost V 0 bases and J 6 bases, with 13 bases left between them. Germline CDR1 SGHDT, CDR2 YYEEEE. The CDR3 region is CASSLVLGRINEQFF. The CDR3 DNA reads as TGTGCCAGCAGCTTGGTTCTAGGGCGCATCAATGAGCAGTTCTTC.

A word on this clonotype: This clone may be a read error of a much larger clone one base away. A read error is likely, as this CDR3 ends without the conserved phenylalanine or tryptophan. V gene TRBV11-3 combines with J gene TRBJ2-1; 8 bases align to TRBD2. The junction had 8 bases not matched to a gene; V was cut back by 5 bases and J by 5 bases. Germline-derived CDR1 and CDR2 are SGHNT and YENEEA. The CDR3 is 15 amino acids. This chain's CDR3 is CASSLNGGAHNEQFL. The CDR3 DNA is TGTGCCAGCAGCCTTAACGGGGGGGCCCACAATGAGCAGTTCCTC.

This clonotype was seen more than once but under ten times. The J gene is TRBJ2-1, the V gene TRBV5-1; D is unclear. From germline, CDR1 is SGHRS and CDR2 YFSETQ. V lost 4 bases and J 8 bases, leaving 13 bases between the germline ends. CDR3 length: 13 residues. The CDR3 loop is CASSLPPVYEQFF. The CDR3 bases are TGCGCCAGCAGCCTACCCCCGGTATATGAGCAGTTCTTC.

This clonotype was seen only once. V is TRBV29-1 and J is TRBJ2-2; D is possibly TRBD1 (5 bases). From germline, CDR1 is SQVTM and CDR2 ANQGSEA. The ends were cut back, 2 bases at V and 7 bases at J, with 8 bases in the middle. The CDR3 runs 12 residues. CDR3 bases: TGCAGCGTTGAAAAGGGGCACGGGGAGCTGTTTTTT. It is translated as CSVEKGHGELFF.

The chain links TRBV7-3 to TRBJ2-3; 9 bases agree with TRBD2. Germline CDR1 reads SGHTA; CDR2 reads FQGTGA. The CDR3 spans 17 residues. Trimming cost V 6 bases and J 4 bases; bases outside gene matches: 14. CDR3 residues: CASSLKAGTSIADTQYF. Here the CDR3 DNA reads TGTGCCAGCAGTCTTAAAGCCGGGACTAGCATTGCAGATACGCAGTATTTT.

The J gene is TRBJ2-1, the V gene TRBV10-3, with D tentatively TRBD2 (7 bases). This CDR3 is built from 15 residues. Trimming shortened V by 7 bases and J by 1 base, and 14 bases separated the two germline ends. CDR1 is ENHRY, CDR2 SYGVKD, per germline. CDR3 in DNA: TGTGCCATCACCCGAGGGGGGGGTTCCTACAATGAGCAGTTCTTC. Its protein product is CAITRGGGSYNEQFF.

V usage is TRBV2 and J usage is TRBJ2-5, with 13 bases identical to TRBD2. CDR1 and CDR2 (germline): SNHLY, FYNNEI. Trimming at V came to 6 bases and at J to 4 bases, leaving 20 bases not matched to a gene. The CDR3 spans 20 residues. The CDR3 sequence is CASSARRTSGSGGLRETQYF. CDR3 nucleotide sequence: TGTGCCAGCAGCGCCCGTAGGACTAGCGGGAGTGGAGGGCTCCGAGAGACCCAGTACTTC.

CDR3: CASSVRQQETQYF. The CDR3 nucleotides are TGTGCCAGCAGTGTCCGACAGCAAGAGACCCAGTACTTC. This chain links TRBV2 with TRBJ2-5; a weak D match, TRBD1 (5 bases). The germline V and J ends were trimmed by 4 bases and 2 bases, with 8 bases remaining between them. The CDR3 totals 13 residues. From germline, CDR1 is SNHLY and CDR2 FYNNEI.

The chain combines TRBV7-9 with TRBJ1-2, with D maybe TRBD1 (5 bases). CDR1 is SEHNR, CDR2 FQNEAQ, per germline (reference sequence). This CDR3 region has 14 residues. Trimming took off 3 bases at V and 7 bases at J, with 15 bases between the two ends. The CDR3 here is CASSLARVGRGYTF. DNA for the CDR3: TGTGCCAGCAGCTTGGCCAGGGTTGGTCGTGGCTACACCTTC.